This T cell receptor beta chain comes out of a study of lymphopenia after photon versus proton radiotherapy. Study-wide results and limits: Post-nadir TCR diversity decline inversely tracked overall survival among those who died. Better survival with proton therapy was suggested as possible, not demonstrated. After the lymphocyte nadir, photon-treated repertoires showed oligoclonal expansion, especially of CD8+ Temra cells. Proton therapy kept repertoires fairly stable, unlike photons, which gained effector/memory cells.

Some clones are missing from TCRdb's copy, which holds only in-frame ones; the method was immunoSEQ multiplex PCR. The profile shows roughly 76,000 clones, approximately 90% of them singletons. Of note for this clone: Its antigen is as yet unknown.

Trimming shortened V by 3 bases and J by 9 bases, and 15 bases separated the two germline ends. CDR1 and CDR2 from the germline V gene are MNHNS and SASEGT. CDR3 length: 14 amino acids. The rearrangement uses TRBV6-1 and TRBJ2-1; D gene unclear. The sequences come from peripheral blood, collected from a patient treated with photon-based radiotherapy. This sequence originates from a woman between 35 and 50 years old with cholangiocarcinoma. Written as DNA, the CDR3 is TGTGCCAGCAGTGAGAGAACGGTGAGAGTTGAGCAGTTCTTC. Its protein is CASSERTVRVEQFF.